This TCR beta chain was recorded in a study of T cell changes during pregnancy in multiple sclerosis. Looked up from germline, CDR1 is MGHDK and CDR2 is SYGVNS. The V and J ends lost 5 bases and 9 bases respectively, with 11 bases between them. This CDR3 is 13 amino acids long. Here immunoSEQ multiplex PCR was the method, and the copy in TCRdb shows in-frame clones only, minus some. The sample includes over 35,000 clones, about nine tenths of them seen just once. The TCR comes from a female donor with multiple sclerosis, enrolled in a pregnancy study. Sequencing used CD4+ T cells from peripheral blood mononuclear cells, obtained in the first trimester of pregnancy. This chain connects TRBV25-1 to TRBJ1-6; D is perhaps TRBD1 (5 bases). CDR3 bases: TGTGCCAGCAGTAAAGTTCAGGGTTCACCCCTCCACTTT. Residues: CASSKVQGSPLHF.